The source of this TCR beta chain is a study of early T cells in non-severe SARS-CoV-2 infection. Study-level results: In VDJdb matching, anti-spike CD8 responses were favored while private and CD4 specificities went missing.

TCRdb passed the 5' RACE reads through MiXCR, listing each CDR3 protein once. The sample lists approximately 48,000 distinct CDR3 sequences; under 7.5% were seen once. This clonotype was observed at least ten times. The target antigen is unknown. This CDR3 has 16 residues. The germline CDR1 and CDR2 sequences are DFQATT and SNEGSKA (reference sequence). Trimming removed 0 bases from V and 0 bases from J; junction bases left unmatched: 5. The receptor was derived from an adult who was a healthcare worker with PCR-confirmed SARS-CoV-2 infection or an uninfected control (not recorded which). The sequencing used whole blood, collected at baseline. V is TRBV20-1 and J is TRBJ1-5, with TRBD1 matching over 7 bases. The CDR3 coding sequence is TGCAGTGCTAGAGATCGAAGGGGGCATAGCAATCAGCCCCAGCATTTT. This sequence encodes CSARDRRGHSNQPQHF.